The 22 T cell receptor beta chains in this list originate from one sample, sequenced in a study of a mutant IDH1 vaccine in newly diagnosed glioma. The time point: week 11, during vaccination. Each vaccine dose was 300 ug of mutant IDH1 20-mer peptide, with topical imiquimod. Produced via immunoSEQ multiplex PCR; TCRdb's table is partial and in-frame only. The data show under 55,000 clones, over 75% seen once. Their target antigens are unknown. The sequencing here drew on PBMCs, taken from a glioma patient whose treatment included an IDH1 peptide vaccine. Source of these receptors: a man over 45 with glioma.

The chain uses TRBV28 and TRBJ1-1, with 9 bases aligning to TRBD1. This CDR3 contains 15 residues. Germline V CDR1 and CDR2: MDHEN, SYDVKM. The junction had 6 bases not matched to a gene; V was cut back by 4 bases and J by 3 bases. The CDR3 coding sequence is TGTGCCAGCAGTTCCTCCGGGACAGGGTACACTGAAGCTTTCTTT. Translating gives CASSSSGTGYTEAFF. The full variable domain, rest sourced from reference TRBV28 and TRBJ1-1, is DVKVTQSSRYLVKRTGEKVFLECVQDMDHENMFWYRQDPGLGLRLIYFSYDVKMKEKGDIPEGYSVSREKKERFSLILESASTNQTSMYLCASSSSGTGYTEAFFGQGTRLTVV.

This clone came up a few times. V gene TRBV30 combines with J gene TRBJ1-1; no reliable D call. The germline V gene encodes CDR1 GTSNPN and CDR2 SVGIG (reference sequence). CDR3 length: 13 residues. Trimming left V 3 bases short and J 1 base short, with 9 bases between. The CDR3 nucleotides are TGTGCCTGGAGGGGGAGGAGGAACACTGAAGCTTTCTTT. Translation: CAWRGRRNTEAFF.

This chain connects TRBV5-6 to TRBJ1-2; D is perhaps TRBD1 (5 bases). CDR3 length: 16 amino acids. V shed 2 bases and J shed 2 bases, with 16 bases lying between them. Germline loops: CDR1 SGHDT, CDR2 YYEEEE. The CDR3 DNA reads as TGTGCCAGCAGCTTTGCGGCGGGACGCGAGAACTATGGCTACACCTTC. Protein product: CASSFAAGRENYGYTF.

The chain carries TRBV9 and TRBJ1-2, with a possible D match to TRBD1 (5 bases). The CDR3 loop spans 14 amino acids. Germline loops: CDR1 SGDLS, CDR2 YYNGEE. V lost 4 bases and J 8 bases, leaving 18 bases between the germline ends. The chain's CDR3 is CASSSGDGLEGYTF. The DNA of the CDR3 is TGTGCCAGCAGCTCCGGGGACGGCCTCGAGGGCTACACCTTC.

In DNA, the CDR3 is TGTGCCAGCAGCCCGGACAGGGGACACCAAGAGACCCAGTACTTC. Residues: CASSPDRGHQETQYF. This sequence joins TRBV5-6 and TRBJ2-5, with 9 positions matching TRBD1. Germline trimming cut 4 bases from V and 0 bases from J; bases unmatched to any gene: 4. CDR1 is SGHDT, CDR2 YYEEEE, per germline. The CDR3 consists of 15 residues.

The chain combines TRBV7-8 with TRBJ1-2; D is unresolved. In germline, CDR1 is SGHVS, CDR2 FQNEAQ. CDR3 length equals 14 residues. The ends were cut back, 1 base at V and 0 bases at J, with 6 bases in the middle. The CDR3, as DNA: TGTGCCAGCAGCTTAGACGGAACTAACTATGGCTACACCTTC. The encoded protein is CASSLDGTNYGYTF. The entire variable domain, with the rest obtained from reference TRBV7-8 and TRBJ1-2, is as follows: GAGVSQSPRYKVAKRGQDVALRCDPISGHVSLFWYQQALGQGPEFLTYFQNEAQLDKSGLPSDRFFAERPEGSVSTLKIQRTQQEDSAVYLCASSLDGTNYGYTFGSGTRLTVV.

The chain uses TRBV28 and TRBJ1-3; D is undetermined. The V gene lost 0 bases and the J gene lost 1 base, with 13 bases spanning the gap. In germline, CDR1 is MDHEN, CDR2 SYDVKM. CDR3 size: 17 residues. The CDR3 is CASSLWVSGESGNTIYF. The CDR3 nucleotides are TGTGCCAGCAGTTTATGGGTCAGCGGGGAATCTGGAAACACCATATATTTT.

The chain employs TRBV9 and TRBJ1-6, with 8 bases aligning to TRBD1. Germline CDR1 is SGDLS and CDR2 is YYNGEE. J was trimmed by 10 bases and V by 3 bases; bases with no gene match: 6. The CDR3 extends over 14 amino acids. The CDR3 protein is CASSDRTGSSPLHF. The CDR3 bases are TGTGCCAGCAGCGACAGGACAGGGTCCTCACCCCTCCACTTT.

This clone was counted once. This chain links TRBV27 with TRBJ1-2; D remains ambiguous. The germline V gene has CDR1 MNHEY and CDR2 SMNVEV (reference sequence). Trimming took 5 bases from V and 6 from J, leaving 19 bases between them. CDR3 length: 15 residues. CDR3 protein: CASSGQDPREDGYTF. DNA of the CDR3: TGTGCCAGCAGTGGGCAGGACCCCCGTGAGGATGGCTACACCTTC.

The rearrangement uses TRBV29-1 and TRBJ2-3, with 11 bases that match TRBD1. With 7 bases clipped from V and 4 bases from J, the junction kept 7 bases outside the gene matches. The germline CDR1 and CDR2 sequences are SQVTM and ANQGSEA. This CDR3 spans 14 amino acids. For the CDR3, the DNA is TGCAGCGCCGGGGACAGGGGGGTGGCAGATACGCAGTATTTT. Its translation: CSAGDRGVADTQYF.

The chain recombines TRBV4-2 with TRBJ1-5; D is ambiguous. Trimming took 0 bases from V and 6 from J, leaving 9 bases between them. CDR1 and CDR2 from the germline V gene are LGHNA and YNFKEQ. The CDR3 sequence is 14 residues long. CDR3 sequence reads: CASSQDPTPQPQHF. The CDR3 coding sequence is TGTGCCAGCAGCCAAGACCCCACTCCTCAGCCCCAGCATTTT.

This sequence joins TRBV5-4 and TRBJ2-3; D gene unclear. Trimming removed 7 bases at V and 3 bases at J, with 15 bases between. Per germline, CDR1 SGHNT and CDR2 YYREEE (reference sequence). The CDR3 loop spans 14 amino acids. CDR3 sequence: CASRPWATTDTQYF. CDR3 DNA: TGTGCCAGCCGCCCGTGGGCTACGACAGATACGCAGTATTTT.

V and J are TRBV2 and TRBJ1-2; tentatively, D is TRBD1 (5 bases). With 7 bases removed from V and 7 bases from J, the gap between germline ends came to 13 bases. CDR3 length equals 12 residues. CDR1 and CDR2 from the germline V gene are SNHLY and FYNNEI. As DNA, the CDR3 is TGTGCCAGCATGGGTGGGGCGGTTGGCTACACCTTC. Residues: CASMGGAVGYTF.

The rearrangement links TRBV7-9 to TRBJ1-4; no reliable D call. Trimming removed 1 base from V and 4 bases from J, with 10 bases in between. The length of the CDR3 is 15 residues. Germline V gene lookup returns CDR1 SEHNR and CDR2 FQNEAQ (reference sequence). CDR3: CASSLDAGFNEKLFF. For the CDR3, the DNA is TGTGCCAGCAGCTTAGACGCCGGCTTTAATGAAAAACTGTTTTTT.

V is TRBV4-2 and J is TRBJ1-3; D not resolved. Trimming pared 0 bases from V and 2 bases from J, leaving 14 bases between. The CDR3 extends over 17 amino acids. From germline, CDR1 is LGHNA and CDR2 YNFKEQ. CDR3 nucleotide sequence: TGTGCCAGCAGCCAAGATAGGGCCAGCGGGCCTGGAAACACCATATATTTT. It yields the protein CASSQDRASGPGNTIYF.

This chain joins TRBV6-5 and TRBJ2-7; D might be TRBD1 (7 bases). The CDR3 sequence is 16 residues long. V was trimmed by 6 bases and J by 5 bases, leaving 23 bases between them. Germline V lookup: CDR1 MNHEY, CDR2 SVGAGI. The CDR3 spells CASSYDRDSTGDEQYF. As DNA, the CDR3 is TGTGCCAGCAGCTACGACCGGGACAGCACGGGGGACGAGCAGTACTTC.

CDR3 sequence: CASSGQGVNIQYF. The CDR3, as DNA: TGTGCCAGCAGTGGACAGGGGGTTAACATTCAGTACTTC. The chain combines TRBV27 with TRBJ2-4; TRBD1 agrees at 10 bases. This CDR3 spans 13 amino acids. Germline V gene sequence: CDR1 MNHEY, CDR2 SMNVEV (reference sequence). J lost 7 bases, V lost 5 bases, and 2 bases had no gene match.

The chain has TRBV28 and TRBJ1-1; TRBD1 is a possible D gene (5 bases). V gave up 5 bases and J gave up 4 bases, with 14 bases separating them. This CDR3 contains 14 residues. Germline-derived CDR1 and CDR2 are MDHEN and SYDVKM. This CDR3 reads CASSGLTRGTEAFF. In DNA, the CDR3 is TGTGCCAGCAGTGGACTCACGAGGGGCACTGAAGCTTTCTTT.

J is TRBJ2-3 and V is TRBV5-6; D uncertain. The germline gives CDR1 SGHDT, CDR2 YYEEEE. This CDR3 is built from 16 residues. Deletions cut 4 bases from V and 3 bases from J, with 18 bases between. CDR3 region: CASSLGIAERTDTQYF. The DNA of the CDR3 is TGTGCCAGCAGCCTCGGAATCGCGGAACGAACAGATACGCAGTATTTT.

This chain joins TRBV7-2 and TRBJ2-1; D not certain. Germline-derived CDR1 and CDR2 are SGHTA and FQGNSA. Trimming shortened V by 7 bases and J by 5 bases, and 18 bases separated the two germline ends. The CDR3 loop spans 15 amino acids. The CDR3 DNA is TGTGCCAGCACCTCTTCTGTCACGTCCCACAATGAGCAGTTCTTC. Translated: CASTSSVTSHNEQFF.

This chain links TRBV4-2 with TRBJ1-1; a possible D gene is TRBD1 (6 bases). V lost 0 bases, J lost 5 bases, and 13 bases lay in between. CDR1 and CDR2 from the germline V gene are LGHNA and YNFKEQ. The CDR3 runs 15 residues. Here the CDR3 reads CASSQDRGRDTEAFF. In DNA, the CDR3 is TGTGCCAGCAGCCAAGACAGGGGCCGGGATACTGAAGCTTTCTTT.

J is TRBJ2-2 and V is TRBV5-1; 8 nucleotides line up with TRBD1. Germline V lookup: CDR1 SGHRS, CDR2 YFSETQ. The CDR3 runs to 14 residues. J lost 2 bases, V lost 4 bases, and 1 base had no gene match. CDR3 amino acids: CASSGQGNTGELFF. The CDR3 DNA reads TGCGCCAGCAGCGGACAGGGAAACACCGGGGAGCTGTTTTTT.